This record covers a single TCR beta chain. Its antigen is as yet unknown. This entry comes from a study of CXCR3-negative and CXCR3-positive naive CD8 T cells. Study-wide points: For CXCR3-positive naive cells, TRB CDR3s were more hydrophobic than those of CXCR3-negative naive cells. Naive CXCR3-negative and CXCR3-positive cells had similar TRBV-TRBJ usage; memory differed. Memory CD8+ cells showed much lower diversity, while both naive subsets were comparably high.

Every CD8+ T cell subset underwent triplicate sorting at under 350,000 cells apiece. CD45RO-CCR7+CD27+CD95- cells counted as naive CD8+ T cells. 5' RACE that incorporated UMI labels was used to prepare the TRB cDNA libraries. TCRdb re-called the 5' RACE reads and catalogs CDR3 proteins one per entry, DNA excluded. The table lists tens of thousands of distinct CDR3 sequences. This CDR3 contains 12 residues. In germline, CDR1 is SQVTM, CDR2 ANQGSEA. This receptor was obtained from a human donor in good health. Some clones in this sample may be carry-over from other donors' samples. J is TRBJ2-2 and V is TRBV29-1. The sequencing sample was made of naive CXCR3+ CD8+ T cells from blood. Subset here: CD45RO-CCR7+CD27+CD95- naive CD8+ T cells expressing CXCR3 (TNR3+). The CDR3 loop reads CSVVANTGELFF.